These 13 T cell receptor beta chains share one sample of origin, sequenced in a study of cytomegalovirus exposure and HLA in healthy donors. PCR primers comprised 60 Vbeta and 13 Jbeta primers. The data were produced by immunoSEQ multiplex PCR, yet TCRdb's version contains in-frame clones alone and is incomplete. Among approximately 120,000 clones listed, 60% to 85% were seen once. Sequenced sample: PBMCs. Source of these receptors: a female donor in good health and CMV-seronegative.

V gene TRBV4-3 combines with J gene TRBJ1-3, with D perhaps matching TRBD1 (5 bases). Trimming removed 0 bases at V and 1 base at J, with 10 bases between. Per germline, CDR1 LGHNA and CDR2 YSLEER. This CDR3 has 16 residues. CDR3 sequence: CASSQDPRTSGNTIYF. CDR3 nucleotides: TGCGCCAGCAGCCAAGATCCCCGGACATCTGGAAACACCATATATTTT.

The genes are TRBV5-6 and TRBJ1-2; 8 nucleotides line up with TRBD1. Germline trimming cut 0 bases from V and 4 bases from J; bases unmatched to any gene: 5. The V gene's germline CDR1 is SGHDT and CDR2 YYEEEE. This CDR3 has 15 residues. CDR3 DNA sequence: TGTGCCAGCAGCTTGGGGACAGGGTATGCCTATGGCTACACCTTC. It translates to CASSLGTGYAYGYTF.

This chain uses TRBV5-1 with TRBJ2-1; 9 bases align to TRBD2. V shed 1 base and J 7 bases; nucleotides not matched to a gene: 9. The length of the CDR3 is 16 residues. Germline lookup yields CDR1 SGHRS and CDR2 YFSETQ. DNA for the CDR3: TGCGCCAGCAGCTTGTACGCGGGGGGGTTTTTGAATGAGCAGTTCTTC. The encoded protein is CASSLYAGGFLNEQFF.

This chain uses TRBV5-1 with TRBJ1-2; TRBD1 matches 8 bases. The V segment lost 4 bases and the J segment 5 bases; nucleotides outside the gene matches: 10. The CDR3 contains 15 residues. CDR1 is SGHRS and CDR2 is YFSETQ in the germline V gene. CDR3 bases: TGCGCCAGCAGCCCTGGACAGGGTAGGGGGTATGGCTACACCTTC. Translated, it gives CASSPGQGRGYGYTF.

DNA of the CDR3: TGTGCCAGCAGCCAAGATTTCGGACAGTCCTACGAGCAGTACTTC. As protein: CASSQDFGQSYEQYF. The chain recombines TRBV4-2 with TRBJ2-5; D may be TRBD1 (6 bases). TRBJ2-7 explains the end of the DNA better; the J call may be wrong. This CDR3 is 15 amino acids long. Germline-derived CDR1 and CDR2 are LGHNA and YNFKEQ.

In this sample, this clone turned up once. The chain carries TRBV10-3 and TRBJ2-7; D is perhaps TRBD1 (6 bases). V lost 3 bases and J lost 4, with 13 bases in between. The germline V gene has CDR1 ENHRY and CDR2 SYGVKD. The CDR3 is 14 residues long. The CDR3 loop is CAISDGRTAYEQYF. In nucleotides, the CDR3 is TGTGCCATCAGTGATGGCAGGACAGCTTACGAGCAGTACTTC.

This chain uses TRBV10-3 with TRBJ1-1, with TRBD1 matching over 7 bases. The CDR3 sequence is 13 residues long. Germline loops: CDR1 ENHRY, CDR2 SYGVKD. With 4 bases clipped from V and 4 bases from J, the junction kept 3 bases outside the gene matches. Here the CDR3 DNA reads TGTGCCATCAGTGGACAGGGCGGCACTGAAGCTTTCTTT. Its translation: CAISGQGGTEAFF.

The chain joins TRBV11-2 to TRBJ2-7; no firm D call. This CDR3 has 13 amino acids. Germline-derived CDR1 and CDR2 are SGHAT and FQNNGV. Trimming left V 3 bases short and J 0 bases short, with 6 bases between. CDR3 coding DNA: TGTGCCAGCAGCTTTTCGAGCTCCTACGAGCAGTACTTC. Its protein is CASSFSSSYEQYF.

This clone was detected a few times. At one of its ends the junction is not consistent with the germline gene, which may arise from a read error. This chain uses TRBV6-5 with TRBJ1-2, with TRBD1 matching over 7 bases. The CDR3 is 11 amino acids. Germline V gene data show CDR1 as MNHEY and CDR2 as SVGAGI. The chain's CDR3 is CATALGTAIFF. The CDR3 DNA follows: TGTGCCACCGCATTAGGGACAGCTATCTTCTTC.

The J gene is TRBJ1-1, the V gene TRBV7-9; D ambiguous. Germline V gene lookup returns CDR1 SEHNR and CDR2 FQNEAQ (reference sequence). This CDR3 comprises 13 residues. Trimming cost V 6 bases and J 1 base, with 9 bases left between them. CDR3 sequence (DNA): TGTGCCAGCAGACGAGACTCGAACACTGAAGCTTTCTTT. The encoded protein is CASRRDSNTEAFF.

The chain has TRBV10-3 and TRBJ1-3, with 8 positions matching TRBD1. Germline-derived CDR1 and CDR2 are ENHRY and SYGVKD. The ends lost 6 bases at V and 7 bases at J; junction bases unmatched: 14. The CDR3 runs 16 residues. The CDR3 sequence is CAISNGQGIKGNTIYF. The DNA of the CDR3 is TGTGCCATCAGCAACGGACAGGGCATTAAAGGCAACACCATATATTTT.

This clone turned up a few times. The chain joins TRBV29-1 to TRBJ1-4, with D maybe TRBD1 (6 bases). Germline V gives CDR1 SQVTM, CDR2 ANQGSEA. This CDR3 is 13 amino acids long. The V gene lost 3 bases and the J gene lost 10 bases, with 15 bases spanning the gap. The CDR3 region has the DNA TGCAGCGTTGAGAAGGGGGAAGGAGGAAAACTGTTTTTT. It is translated as CSVEKGEGGKLFF.

V gene TRBV6-5 combines with J gene TRBJ1-2; 7 positions match TRBD1. The CDR3 loop spans 13 amino acids. Looked up from germline, CDR1 is MNHEY and CDR2 is SVGAGI. Losses at the gene ends were 5 bases for V and 10 bases for J; bases not matched to a gene: 10. The CDR3 DNA follows: TGTGCCAGCAGTGAAGCCAGGGACAGCTCCTACACCTTC. Its translation is CASSEARDSSYTF.